These 14 T cell receptor beta chains share one sample of origin, sequenced in a study of response to subunit inactivated influenza vaccine. TCRdb used MiXCR to reprocess the RT-PCR reads, holding one entry per CDR3 protein. The table shows roughly 180,000 distinct CDR3 sequences, with 7.5% to 10% occurring only once. The material was non-naive T cells sorted from PBMCs, obtained on the day of vaccination. Every receptor here comes from a man over 45 who received an inactivated influenza vaccine.

This clonotype was seen only a few times. This chain connects TRBV6-2 or TRBV6-3 to TRBJ2-3; TRBD2 might be the D (7 bases). The germline gives CDR1 MNHEY, CDR2 SVGEGT. The CDR3 consists of 16 residues. V was shortened by 6 bases and J by 0 bases, with 16 bases between the two germline ends. CDR3 sequence: CASRGGTYYSTDTQYF. In DNA, the CDR3 is TGTGCCAGCAGGGGGGGGACATACTATAGCACAGATACGCAGTATTTT.

The chain combines TRBV5-1 with TRBJ2-1; D might be TRBD1 (6 bases). Trimming took off 0 bases at V and 9 bases at J, with 13 bases between the two ends. Germline-derived CDR1 and CDR2 are SGHRS and YFSETQ. This CDR3 has 14 amino acids. Here the CDR3 reads CASSLAGQGGEQFF. As DNA, the CDR3 is TGCGCCAGCAGCTTGGCCGGGCAAGGGGGTGAGCAGTTCTTC.

This clonotype was picked up many times. The rearrangement joins TRBV28 to TRBJ2-2, with 10 bases that match TRBD2. This CDR3 is built from 16 residues. J gave up 5 bases and V 6 bases, and 9 bases lay outside the gene matches. Germline lookup yields CDR1 MDHEN and CDR2 SYDVKM. The CDR3 region is CASSPDLAGATGELFF. In DNA form, the CDR3 reads TGTGCCAGCAGCCCTGATCTAGCGGGGGCAACCGGGGAGCTGTTTTTT.

This clonotype appeared a few times. Sequence at one end of the junction differs from germline and may be a read error. The rearrangement links TRBV12-3 or TRBV12-4 to TRBJ2-7; D not resolved. This CDR3 contains 11 residues. The DNA of the CDR3 is TGTGTCAGCAGTTCCTCATACGAGCAGTACTTC. Translated: CVSSSSYEQYF.

This clonotype was detected many times. CDR3: CASSLGDYYGYTF. CDR3 in DNA: TGTGCCAGCAGCTTAGGGGACTACTATGGCTACACCTTC. The rearrangement joins TRBV7-9 to TRBJ1-2; perhaps TRBD1 as D (5 bases). CDR1 is SEHNR, CDR2 FQNEAQ, per germline (reference sequence). V lost 1 base to trimming and J lost 3 bases, with 6 bases between them. CDR3 length: 13 amino acids.

This rearrangement joins TRBV20-1 to TRBJ1-2, with D possibly being TRBD1 (6 bases). The length of the CDR3 is 14 residues. From germline, CDR1 is DFQATT and CDR2 SNEGSKA (reference sequence). Trimming took off 3 bases at V and 0 bases at J, with 11 bases between the two ends. The CDR3 coding sequence is TGCAGTGCTAGTCGGGGGGCAGCTAACTATGGCTACACCTTC. This codes for CSASRGAANYGYTF.

This chain connects TRBV7-9 to TRBJ1-3; 7 nucleotides match TRBD1. The ends lost 0 bases at V and 2 bases at J; junction bases unmatched: 4. The CDR3 extends over 16 amino acids. CDR1 and CDR2 (germline): SEHNR, FQNEAQ (reference sequence). The CDR3 nucleotides are TGTGCCAGCAGCTTAGCGACAGGGAACCCTGGAAACACCATATATTTT. This translates into CASSLATGNPGNTIYF.

The chain joins TRBV18 to TRBJ1-1; the D is unclear. Trimming shortened V by 0 bases and J by 1 base, and 6 bases separated the two germline ends. From germline, CDR1 is KGHSH and CDR2 LQKENI. This CDR3 contains 14 residues. For the CDR3, the DNA is TGTGCCAGCTCACCACCGCCAGGGAACACTGAAGCTTTCTTT. Protein product: CASSPPPGNTEAFF.

This clonotype showed up many times. J is TRBJ2-1 and V is TRBV12-3 or TRBV12-4; 8 bases line up with TRBD1. V dropped 6 bases and J dropped 2; count of bases not matched to a gene: 6. The CDR3 runs to 15 residues. The CDR3 spells CASRGRTGTYNEQFF. For the CDR3, the DNA is TGTGCCAGCAGGGGTCGGACAGGGACCTACAATGAGCAGTTCTTC.

This clonotype has just a few counts. The chain is built from TRBV24-1 and TRBJ2-3; D not resolved. The CDR3 totals 12 residues. Trimming stripped 4 bases from V and 4 bases from J, with 5 bases between. From germline, CDR1 is KGHDR and CDR2 SFDVKD. CDR3 bases: TGTGCCACCAGTGAGAGTTCAGATACGCAGTATTTT. Translating gives CATSESSDTQYF.

This clonotype was counted many times. The rearrangement joins TRBV24-1 to TRBJ1-1, with 8 bases identical to TRBD1. The CDR3 sequence is 13 residues long. CDR1 and CDR2 (germline): KGHDR, SFDVKD. Unmatched junction bases numbered 1, after V lost 7 bases and J lost 1 base. CDR3 residues: CATRDRGNTEAFF. The CDR3 DNA is TGTGCCACCAGAGACAGGGGGAACACTGAAGCTTTCTTT.

This clonotype has more than one count but fewer than ten. J is TRBJ2-3 and V is TRBV12-3 or TRBV12-4; D may be TRBD2 (6 bases). Trimming shortened V by 1 base and J by 5 bases, and 19 bases separated the two germline ends. This CDR3 has 17 residues. The CDR3 nucleotides read TGTGCCAGCAGTTTAGGGGGGGACCTTTTACGGATAGATACGCAGTATTTT. Amino acids: CASSLGGDLLRIDTQYF.

Concerning this clonotype: This may stem from a read error, because a much larger clone lies one nucleotide away. This chain uses TRBV7-9 with TRBJ2-2; possible D gene TRBD2, 5 bases. Germline loops: CDR1 SEHNR, CDR2 FQNEAQ (reference sequence). The CDR3 length is 15 residues. The CDR3 nucleotides are TGTGCCAGCAGCTTAGCGCGAGGAAACTTGGAGGAGCTGATTTTT. Translated, it gives CASSLARGNLEELIF.

This clonotype has a handful of counts. The V and J genes are TRBV5-1 and TRBJ2-7; 9 nucleotides agree with TRBD2. Germline assignment: CDR1 SGHRS and CDR2 YFSETQ. Trimming took 7 bases from V and 1 from J; bases not matched to a gene: 6. The CDR3 covers 14 residues. CDR3 amino acids: CASGDSGGSYEQYF. CDR3 nucleotides: TGCGCCAGCGGTGATAGCGGGGGATCCTACGAGCAGTACTTC.